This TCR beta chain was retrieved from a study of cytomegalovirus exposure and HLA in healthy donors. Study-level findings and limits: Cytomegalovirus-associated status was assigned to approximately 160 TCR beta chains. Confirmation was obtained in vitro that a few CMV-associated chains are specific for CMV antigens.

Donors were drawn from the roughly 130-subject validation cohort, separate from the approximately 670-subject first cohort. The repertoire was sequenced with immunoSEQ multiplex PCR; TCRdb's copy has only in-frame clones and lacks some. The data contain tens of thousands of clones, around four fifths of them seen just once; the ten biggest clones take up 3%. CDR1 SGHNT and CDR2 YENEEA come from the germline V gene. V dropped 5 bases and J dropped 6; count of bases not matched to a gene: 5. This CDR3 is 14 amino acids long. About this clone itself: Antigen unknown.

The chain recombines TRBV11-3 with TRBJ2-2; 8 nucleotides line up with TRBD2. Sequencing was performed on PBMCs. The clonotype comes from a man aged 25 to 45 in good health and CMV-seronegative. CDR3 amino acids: CASSRGGSAGELFF. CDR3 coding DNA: TGTGCCAGCAGCCGGGGGGGGAGTGCCGGGGAGCTGTTTTTT.